This TCR beta chain was captured in a study of Graves' ophthalmopathy and Graves' hyperthyroidism. Investigators amplified TCR beta CDR3 regions from RNA transcripts. An opening RT-PCR round employed HTBI primers and preceded a second-round multiplex PCR. Each CDR3 protein gets one entry after TCRdb re-called the multiplex PCR reads with MiXCR. The sample contains over 650,000 distinct CDR3 sequences, roughly 41% of which appear only once. With 2 bases clipped from V and 2 bases from J, the junction kept 2 bases outside the gene matches. CDR1 is SNHLY, CDR2 FYNNEI, per germline. CDR3 length: 15 residues. Under 3 months in duration, the ophthalmopathy in affected donors had moderate-to-severe activity, CAS ≥3 and NOSPECS ≥4.

The chain recombines TRBV2 with TRBJ1-3, with 8 bases that match TRBD1. The sample comprised peripheral blood. The TCR originated in an adult man with Graves' ophthalmopathy. As DNA, the CDR3 is TGTGCCAGCAGTGAAATACAGGGGGCTGGAAACACCATATATTTT. Amino acid sequence: CASSEIQGAGNTIYF.